One sample yielded the 5 T cell receptor beta chains listed below, sequenced in a study of blood T cell repertoires in COVID-19. The assay was immunoSEQ multiplex PCR, and TCRdb's table has in-frame clones only and misses some. Of about 120,000 clones in the sample, more than 75% were seen once. Sequenced sample: peripheral blood. Source of these receptors: a woman in her 70s with acute or convalescent COVID-19.

The CDR3 DNA reads as TGTGCCAGCAGCCCTCGGGACAGGGGGCACTACGAGCAGTACTTC. The encoded protein is CASSPRDRGHYEQYF. The chain uses TRBV3-1 (or the pseudogene TRBV3-2) and TRBJ2-7, with 12 positions matching TRBD1. CDR1 and CDR2 (germline): LGHDT, YNNKEL (reference sequence). The CDR3 extends over 15 amino acids. The ends lost 4 bases at V and 3 bases at J; junction bases unmatched: 4.

The V gene is TRBV28, the J gene TRBJ1-3, with D possibly being TRBD1 (6 bases). V was cut by 7 bases and J by 5 bases, with 24 bases left in between. This CDR3 is built from 17 residues. Germline CDR1 is MDHEN and CDR2 is SYDVKM. CDR3 DNA sequence: TGTGCCAGCACCTCTGGGGGGGGGCTTGTGCCCAGAAACACCATATATTTT. Translated, it gives CASTSGGGLVPRNTIYF.

The rearrangement links TRBV19 to TRBJ1-6, with D tentatively TRBD1 (6 bases). The germline V gene has CDR1 LNHDA and CDR2 SQIVND (reference sequence). This CDR3 is built from 16 residues. V was cut by 6 bases and J by 10 bases, with 22 bases left in between. The CDR3 DNA is TGTGCCAGTAGACCTGTGGACAGTGGGTTGGAATCACCCCTCCACTTT. The encoded protein is CASRPVDSGLESPLHF.

V gene TRBV2 combines with J gene TRBJ1-4; D remains unclear. The ends were cut back, 1 base at V and 0 bases at J, with 6 bases in the middle. The CDR3 runs 15 residues. Germline CDR1 is SNHLY and CDR2 is FYNNEI. In nucleotides, the CDR3 is TGTGCCAGCAGTGAAGGGCAAGCAACTAATGAAAAACTGTTTTTT. It encodes CASSEGQATNEKLFF. The full variable domain, completed using reference TRBV2 and TRBJ1-4, is EPEVTQTPSHQVTQMGQEVILRCVPISNHLYFYWYRQILGQKVEFLVSFYNNEISEKSEIFDDQFSVERPDGSNFTLKIRSTKLEDSAMYFCASSEGQATNEKLFFGSGTQLSVL.

CDR3 nucleotide sequence: TGTGCCAGCAGTGCCGAGACAGGGGGGAACACCGGGGAGCTGTTTTTT. It translates to CASSAETGGNTGELFF. This chain connects TRBV6-4 to TRBJ2-2, with 9 bases fitting TRBD1. Per the germline V gene, CDR1 is MRHNA and CDR2 is SNTAGT. The V gene end was trimmed by 4 bases and the J gene end by 1 base; junction bases not matched to a gene: 4. The CDR3 runs 16 residues.